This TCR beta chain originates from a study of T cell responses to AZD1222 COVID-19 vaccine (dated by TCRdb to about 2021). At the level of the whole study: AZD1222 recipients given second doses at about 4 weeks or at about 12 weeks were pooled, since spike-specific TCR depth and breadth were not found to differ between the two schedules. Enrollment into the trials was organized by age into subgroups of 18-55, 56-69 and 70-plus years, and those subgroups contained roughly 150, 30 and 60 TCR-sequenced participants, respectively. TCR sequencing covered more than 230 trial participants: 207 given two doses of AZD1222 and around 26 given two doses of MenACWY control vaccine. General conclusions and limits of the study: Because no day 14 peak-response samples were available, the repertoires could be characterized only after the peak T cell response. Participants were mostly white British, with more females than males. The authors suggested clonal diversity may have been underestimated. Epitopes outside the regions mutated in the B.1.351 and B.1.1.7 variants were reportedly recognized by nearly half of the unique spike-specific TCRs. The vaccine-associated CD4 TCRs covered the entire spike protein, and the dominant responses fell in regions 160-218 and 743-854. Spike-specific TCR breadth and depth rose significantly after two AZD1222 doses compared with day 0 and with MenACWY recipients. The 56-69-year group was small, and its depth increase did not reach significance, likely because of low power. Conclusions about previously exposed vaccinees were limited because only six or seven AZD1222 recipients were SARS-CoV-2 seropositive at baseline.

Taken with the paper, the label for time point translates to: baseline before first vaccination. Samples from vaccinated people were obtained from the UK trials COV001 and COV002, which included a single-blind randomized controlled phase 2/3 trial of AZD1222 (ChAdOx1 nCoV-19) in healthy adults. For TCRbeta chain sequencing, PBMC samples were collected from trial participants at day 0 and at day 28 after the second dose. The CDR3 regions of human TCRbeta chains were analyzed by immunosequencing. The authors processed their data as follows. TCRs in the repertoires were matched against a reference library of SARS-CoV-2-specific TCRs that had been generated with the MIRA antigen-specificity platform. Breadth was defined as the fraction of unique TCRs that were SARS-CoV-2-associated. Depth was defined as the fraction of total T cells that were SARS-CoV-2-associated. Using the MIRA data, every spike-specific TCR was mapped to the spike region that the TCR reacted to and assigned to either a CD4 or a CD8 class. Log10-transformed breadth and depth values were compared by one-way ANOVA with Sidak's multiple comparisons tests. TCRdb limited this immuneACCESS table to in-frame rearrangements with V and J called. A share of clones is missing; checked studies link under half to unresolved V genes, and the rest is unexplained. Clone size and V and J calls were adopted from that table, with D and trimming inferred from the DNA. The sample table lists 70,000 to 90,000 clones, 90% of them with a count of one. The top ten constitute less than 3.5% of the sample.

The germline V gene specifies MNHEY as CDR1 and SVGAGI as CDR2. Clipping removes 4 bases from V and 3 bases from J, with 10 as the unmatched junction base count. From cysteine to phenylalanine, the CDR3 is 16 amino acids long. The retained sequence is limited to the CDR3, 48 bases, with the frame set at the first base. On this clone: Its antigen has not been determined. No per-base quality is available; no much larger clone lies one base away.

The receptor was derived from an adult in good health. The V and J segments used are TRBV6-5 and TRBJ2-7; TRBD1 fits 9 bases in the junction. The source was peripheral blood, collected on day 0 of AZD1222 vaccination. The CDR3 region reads CASSSPSQGAIYEQYF. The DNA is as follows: TGTGCCAGCAGTTCCCCCTCACAGGGGGCGATCTACGAGCAGTACTTC.